This T cell receptor (beta chain) was identified in a study of blood T cell repertoires in COVID-19. Study context: Spain, Italy and the United States supplied samples that represented acute and convalescent COVID-19.

The V and J ends lost 4 bases and 8 bases respectively, with 8 bases between them. The CDR3 contains 11 residues. The germline CDR1 and CDR2 sequences are SGHTA and FQGTGA. Original data processing: Researchers report that nucleated cell counts were estimated from reference gene primer amplification. Method: immunoSEQ multiplex PCR; TCRdb's copy keeps in-frame clones and lacks some. From that table come the V and J calls and clone size; the DNA was used to work out D and trimming. The sample gives tens of thousands of clones, around 91% of which show up once; around 9.1% is in the top ten. The clonotype comes from a human donor in a cohort sampled during active COVID-19. The genes are TRBV7-3 and TRBJ1-2; D is ambiguous. The sample was peripheral blood. The CDR3 is CASSSQKGYTF. In DNA, the CDR3 is TGTGCCAGCAGCTCTCAGAAGGGCTACACCTTC.